These 6 T cell receptor beta chains originate from one sample sequenced in a study of blood T cell repertoires in COVID-19. Sequencing used immunoSEQ multiplex PCR; TCRdb keeps in-frame clones, though not all of them. The profile covers around 150,000 clones, with under 80% appearing a single time and around 2.8% taken by the ten largest. Sequenced material: peripheral blood. These receptors originate from a man in his 70s with acute or convalescent COVID-19.

The gene calls are TRBV9 and TRBJ2-1; 7 bases line up with TRBD2. Per the germline V gene, CDR1 is SGDLS and CDR2 is YYNGEE. The CDR3 consists of 13 residues. The V gene end was trimmed by 4 bases and the J gene end by 5 bases; junction bases not matched to a gene: 3. The CDR3 loop reads CASSFTSDNEQFF. In nucleotides, the CDR3 is TGTGCCAGCAGCTTCACTAGCGACAATGAGCAGTTCTTC.

J is TRBJ2-5 and V is TRBV27; D is undetermined. Germline V lookup: CDR1 MNHEY, CDR2 SMNVEV (reference sequence). Trimming left V 2 bases short and J 1 base short, with 11 bases between. The CDR3 totals 15 residues. The CDR3 loop reads CASSLNRLAQETQYF. The CDR3 bases are TGTGCCAGCAGTTTAAACCGTTTAGCCCAAGAGACCCAGTACTTC.

In its sample, this clone was seen a few times. The chain recombines TRBV5-1 with TRBJ1-1; D possibly corresponds to TRBD1 (6 bases). The germline V and J ends were trimmed by 3 bases and 4 bases, with 13 bases remaining between them. The germline V gene has CDR1 SGHRS and CDR2 YFSETQ. This CDR3 contains 14 residues. In DNA, the CDR3 is TGCGCCAGCAGCTCCCAGGGGCCCGTCACTGAAGCTTTCTTT. Protein product: CASSSQGPVTEAFF.

The rearrangement uses TRBV19 and TRBJ1-1, with D possibly TRBD1 on 5 matching bases. The germline CDR1 and CDR2 sequences are LNHDA and SQIVND (reference sequence). The CDR3 runs 14 residues. The V end was cut by 8 bases, the J end by 6 bases, with 19 bases between. CDR3 nucleotides: TGTGCCAGTCGCTGGGGGAGGGGAGGCCCTGAAGCTTTCTTT. Its translation: CASRWGRGGPEAFF.

This sequence joins TRBV5-1 and TRBJ2-5; D is uncertain. CDR3 size: 14 residues. Germline-derived CDR1 and CDR2 are SGHRS and YFSETQ. Trimming took 1 base from V and 4 from J, leaving 11 bases between them. The CDR3 sequence: CASSLNSPPETQYF. The CDR3 DNA sequence: TGCGCCAGCAGCTTGAACAGTCCCCCAGAGACCCAGTACTTC.

The V gene is TRBV19, the J gene TRBJ1-5, with 7 bases lining up with TRBD1. The CDR3 length is 17 residues. CDR1 is LNHDA, CDR2 SQIVND, per germline (reference sequence). V lost 2 bases to trimming and J lost 3 bases; unmatched junction nucleotides: 10. The CDR3 here is CASSIPPLGTVNQPQHF. The CDR3 bases are TGTGCCAGTAGTATACCTCCCCTGGGGACAGTCAATCAGCCCCAGCATTTT.